This section outlines one T cell receptor beta chain sequence together with its context. A second PCR, run for 7 to 11 cycles, used a sample-barcoded 5' primer plus a J-beta primer mix. A tag from a template-switch adaptor with 12 random nucleotides marked each cDNA molecule. All samples gave at least 2.5 million CDR3-containing paired-end reads. Each CDR3 protein is one row after TCRdb ran MiXCR on the 5' RACE reads. Among about 1,600,000 distinct CDR3 sequences listed, approximately 40% were seen once. Germline CDR1 and CDR2: SGHRS and YFSETQ. V dropped 0 bases and J dropped 7 bases, with 20 bases sitting between them. The CDR3 is made up of 17 amino acids. Every donor provided 8.5 to 10 milliliters of peripheral blood. Each sample had at least 6.5 million PBMCs isolated. The record originates from a study of blood T cells in healthy people across ages.

The receptor's source is a woman younger than 30 in good health. The V call is TRBV5-1, the J call TRBJ2-1; perhaps D is TRBD1 or TRBD2 (5 bases each). What was sequenced was blood. The CDR3 nucleotides are TGCGCCAGCAGCTTGGGGGACCGGGGTAAGGGGCCTAATGAGCAGTTCTTC. As protein: CASSLGDRGKGPNEQFF.